This TCR beta chain appears in the sequencing data of a study of blood T cell repertoires in COVID-19. Study details: There were acute and convalescent COVID-19 samples, and they came from the United States, Italy and Spain. Nucleic acid was either cDNA or gDNA, and it came from T cells, B-cell-depleted T cells, or PBMCs.

Original analysis: The assay estimated nucleated cells by amplifying reference gene primers. Method: immunoSEQ multiplex PCR; TCRdb's copy keeps in-frame clones and lacks some. The DNA gave D and trimming, while V, J and clone size come from that table. This table holds approximately 93,000 clones, approximately 80% found once. CDR1 is MNHNY and CDR2 is SVGAGI in the germline V gene (reference sequence). The ends lost 5 bases at V and 4 bases at J; junction bases unmatched: 21. This CDR3 is built from 21 residues. This clone was observed a few times. The sequenced material came from peripheral blood. The chain combines TRBV6-6 with TRBJ1-6; 9 bases fit TRBD1. This TCR came from a woman of 80 years or more with acute or convalescent COVID-19. The CDR3 is CASSLQPGTGTRGTYNSPLHF. CDR3 sequence (DNA): TGTGCCAGCAGTCTCCAACCCGGGACAGGGACACGAGGGACATATAATTCACCCCTCCACTTT.